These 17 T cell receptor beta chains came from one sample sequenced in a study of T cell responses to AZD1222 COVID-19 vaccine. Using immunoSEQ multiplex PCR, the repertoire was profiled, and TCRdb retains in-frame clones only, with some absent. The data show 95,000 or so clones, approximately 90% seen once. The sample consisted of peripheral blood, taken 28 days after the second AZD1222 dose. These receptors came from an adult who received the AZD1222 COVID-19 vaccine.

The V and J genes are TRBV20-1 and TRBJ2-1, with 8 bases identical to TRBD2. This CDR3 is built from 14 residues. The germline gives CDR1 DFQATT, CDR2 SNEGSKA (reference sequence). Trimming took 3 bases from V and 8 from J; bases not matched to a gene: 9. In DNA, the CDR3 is TGCAGTGCTAGTAGGGCGGGAGGTTTAGATGAGCAGTTCTTC. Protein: CSASRAGGLDEQFF.

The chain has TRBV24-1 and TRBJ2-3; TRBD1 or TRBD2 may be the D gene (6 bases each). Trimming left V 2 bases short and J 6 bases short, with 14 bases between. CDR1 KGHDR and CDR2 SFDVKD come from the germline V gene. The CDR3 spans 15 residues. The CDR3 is CATSDSWGAGDTQYF. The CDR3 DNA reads TGTGCCACCAGTGATTCGTGGGGGGCCGGGGATACGCAGTATTTT.

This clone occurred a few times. This chain's CDR3 is CAWSKRGNQPQHF. The CDR3 bases are TGTGCCTGGAGTAAAAGGGGAAATCAGCCCCAGCATTTT. This chain connects TRBV30 to TRBJ1-5; D possibly corresponds to TRBD1 (5 bases). Germline V CDR1 and CDR2: GTSNPN, SVGIG (reference sequence). V gave up 2 bases and J gave up 4 bases, with 9 bases separating them. The CDR3 has 13 amino acids.

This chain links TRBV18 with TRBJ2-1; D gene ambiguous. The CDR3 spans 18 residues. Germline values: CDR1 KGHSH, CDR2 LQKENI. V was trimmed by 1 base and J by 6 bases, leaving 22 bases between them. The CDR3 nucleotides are TGTGCCAGCTCACCACAAGACTTTGGTGACCACCGTCCCAATGAGCAGTTCTTC. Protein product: CASSPQDFGDHRPNEQFF.

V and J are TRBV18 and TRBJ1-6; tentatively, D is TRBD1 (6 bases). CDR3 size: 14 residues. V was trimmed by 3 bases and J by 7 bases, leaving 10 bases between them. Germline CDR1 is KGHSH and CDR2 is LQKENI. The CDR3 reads CASSPRDKNSPLHF. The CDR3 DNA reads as TGTGCCAGCTCACCCCGGGACAAAAATTCACCCCTCCACTTT.

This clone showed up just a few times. The CDR3 DNA reads TGTGCCAGCAGGGGGACGGAAAACAATGAGCAGTTCTTC. It yields the protein CASRGTENNEQFF. This chain links TRBV28 with TRBJ2-1; D possibly uses TRBD1 or TRBD2 (5 bases each). V lost 6 bases and J lost 5, with 11 bases in between. The CDR3 is 13 amino acids. The V gene's germline CDR1 is MDHEN and CDR2 SYDVKM.

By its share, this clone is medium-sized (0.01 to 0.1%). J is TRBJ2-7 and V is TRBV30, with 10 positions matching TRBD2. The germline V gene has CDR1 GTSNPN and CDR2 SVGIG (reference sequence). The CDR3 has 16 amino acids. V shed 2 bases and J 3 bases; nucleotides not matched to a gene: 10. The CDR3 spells CAWSNESEREGYEQYF. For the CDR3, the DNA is TGTGCCTGGAGTAATGAAAGTGAGCGGGAGGGCTACGAGCAGTACTTC.

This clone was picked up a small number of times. The chain's CDR3 is CVIGGQDNQPQHF. The CDR3 DNA reads TGCGTTATCGGGGGACAGGATAATCAGCCCCAGCATTTT. This chain joins TRBV5-1 and TRBJ1-5, with TRBD1 matching 8 bases. CDR3 size: 13 residues. Germline CDR1 reads SGHRS; CDR2 reads YFSETQ.

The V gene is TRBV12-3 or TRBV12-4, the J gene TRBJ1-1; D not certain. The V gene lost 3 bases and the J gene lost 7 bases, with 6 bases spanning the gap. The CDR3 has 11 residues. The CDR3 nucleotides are TGTGCCAGCAGTTTTTTGCATGAAGCTTTCTTT. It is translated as CASSFLHEAFF.

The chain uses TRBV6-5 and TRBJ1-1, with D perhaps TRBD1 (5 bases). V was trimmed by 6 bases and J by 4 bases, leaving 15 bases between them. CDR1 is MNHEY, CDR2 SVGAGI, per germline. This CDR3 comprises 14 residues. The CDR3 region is CASSSAGGGTEAFF. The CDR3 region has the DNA TGTGCCAGCAGCAGCGCGGGGGGGGGCACTGAAGCTTTCTTT.

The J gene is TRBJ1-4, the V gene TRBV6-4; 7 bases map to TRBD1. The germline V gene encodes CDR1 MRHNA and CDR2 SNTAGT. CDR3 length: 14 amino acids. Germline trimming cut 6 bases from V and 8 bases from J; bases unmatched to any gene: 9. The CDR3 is CASRTGRPQEKLFF. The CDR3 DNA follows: TGTGCCAGCAGGACAGGGAGACCCCAAGAAAAACTGTTTTTT.

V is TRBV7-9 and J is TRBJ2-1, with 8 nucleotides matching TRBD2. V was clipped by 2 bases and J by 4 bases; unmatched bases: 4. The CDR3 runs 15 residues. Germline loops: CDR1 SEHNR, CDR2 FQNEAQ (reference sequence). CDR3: CASSLMASGYNEQFF. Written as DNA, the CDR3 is TGTGCCAGCAGCTTAATGGCTAGCGGGTACAATGAGCAGTTCTTC.

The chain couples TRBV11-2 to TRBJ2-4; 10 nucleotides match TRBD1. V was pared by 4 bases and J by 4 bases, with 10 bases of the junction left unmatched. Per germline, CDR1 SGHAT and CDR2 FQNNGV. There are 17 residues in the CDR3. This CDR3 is CASSSLGTGDRKNIQYF. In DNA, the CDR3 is TGTGCCAGCAGCTCCCTTGGGACAGGGGATCGGAAAAACATTCAGTACTTC.

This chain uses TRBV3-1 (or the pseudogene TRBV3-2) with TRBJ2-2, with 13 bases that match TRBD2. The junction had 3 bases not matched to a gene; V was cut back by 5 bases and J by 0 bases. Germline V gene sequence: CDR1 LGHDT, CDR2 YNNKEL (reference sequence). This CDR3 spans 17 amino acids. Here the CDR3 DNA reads TGTGCCAGCAGCAAGGGACTAGCGGGAACGAACACCGGGGAGCTGTTTTTT. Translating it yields CASSKGLAGTNTGELFF.

The CDR3 region is CSVVTPRGSGANVLTF. The DNA of the CDR3 is TGCAGCGTTGTGACACCCAGGGGCTCTGGGGCCAACGTCCTGACTTTC. The rearrangement uses TRBV29-1 and TRBJ2-6; a weak D match, TRBD1 (6 bases). Germline values: CDR1 SQVTM, CDR2 ANQGSEA. The CDR3 runs 16 residues. The V end lost 4 bases, the J end lost 0 bases, and 13 bases lay between the germline ends.

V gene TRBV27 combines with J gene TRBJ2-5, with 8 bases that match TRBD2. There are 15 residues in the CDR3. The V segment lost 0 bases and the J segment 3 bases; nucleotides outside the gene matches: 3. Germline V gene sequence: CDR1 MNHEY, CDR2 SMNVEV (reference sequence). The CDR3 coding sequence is TGTGCCAGCAGTTTATCGCCGGGGGGGGAAGAGACCCAGTACTTC. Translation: CASSLSPGGEETQYF.

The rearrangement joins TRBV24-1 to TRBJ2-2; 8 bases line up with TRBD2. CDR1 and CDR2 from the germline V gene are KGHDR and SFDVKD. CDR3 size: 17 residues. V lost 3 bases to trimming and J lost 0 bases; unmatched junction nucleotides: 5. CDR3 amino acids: CATSDGGRPPNTGELFF. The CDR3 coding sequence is TGTGCCACCAGTGATGGCGGGAGGCCGCCGAACACCGGGGAGCTGTTTTTT.